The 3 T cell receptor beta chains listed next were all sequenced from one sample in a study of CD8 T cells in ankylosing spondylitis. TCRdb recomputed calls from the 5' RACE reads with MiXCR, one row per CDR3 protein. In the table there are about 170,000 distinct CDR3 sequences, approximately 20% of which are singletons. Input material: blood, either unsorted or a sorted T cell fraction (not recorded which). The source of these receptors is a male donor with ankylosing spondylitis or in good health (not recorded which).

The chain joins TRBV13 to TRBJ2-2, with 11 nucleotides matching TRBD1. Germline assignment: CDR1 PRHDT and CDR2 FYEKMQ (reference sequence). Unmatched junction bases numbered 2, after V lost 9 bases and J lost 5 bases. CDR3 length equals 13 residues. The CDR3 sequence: CASGTGGTGELFF. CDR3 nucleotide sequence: TGTGCCAGTGGGACAGGGGGAACCGGGGAGCTGTTTTTT.

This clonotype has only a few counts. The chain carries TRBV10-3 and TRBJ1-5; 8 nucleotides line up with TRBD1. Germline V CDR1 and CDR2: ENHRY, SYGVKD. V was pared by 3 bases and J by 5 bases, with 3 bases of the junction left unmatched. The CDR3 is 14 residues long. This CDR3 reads CAISDADRDQPQHF. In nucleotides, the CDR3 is TGTGCCATCAGTGACGCGGACAGGGATCAGCCCCAGCATTTT.

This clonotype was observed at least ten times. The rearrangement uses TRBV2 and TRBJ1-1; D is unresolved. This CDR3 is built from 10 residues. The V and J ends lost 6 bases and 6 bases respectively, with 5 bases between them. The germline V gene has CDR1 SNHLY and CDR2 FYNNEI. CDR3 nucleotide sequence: TGTGCCAGCAGATTTGCTGAAGCTTTCTTT. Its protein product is CASRFAEAFF.